Listed below are T cell receptor beta chains from one sample, sequenced in a study of shared clonotypes between healthy human individuals. Measured with immunoSEQ multiplex PCR; TCRdb has only the in-frame clones, and not every one. The sample holds millions of clones, just over 90% seen once. Input material: naive CD4+ T cells sorted from blood. The origin of the receptors is a man younger than 35 in good health. CDR3s include the opening cysteine and the closing phenylalanine or tryptophan. Fields, in order: D gene, V gene, J gene, clone size, CDR3 protein, CDR3 DNA. D genes are given only for firm matches. A clone size is listed for some rows: how often the clone was seen (once, few, many), or a class if it is expanded.

NA	TRBV4-2	TRBJ1-2	NA	CASSQDGGRINYGYTF	TGTGCCAGCAGCCAAGATGGGGGTCGTATTAACTATGGCTACACCTTC
NA	TRBV20-1	TRBJ2-7	NA	CSAAPRGEQYF	TGCAGTGCTGCCCCACGAGGCGAGCAGTACTTC
TRBD1	TRBV27	TRBJ1-5	NA	CASRLTGGRNQPQHF	TGTGCCAGCAGATTAACAGGGGGTCGCAATCAGCCCCAGCATTTT
NA	TRBV5-6	TRBJ1-2	NA	CASSLVSRQFSGYGYTF	TGTGCCAGCAGCTTGGTCTCGCGACAGTTTTCCGGCTATGGCTACACCTTC
TRBD2	TRBV5-4	TRBJ2-3	NA	CASSPQAGVTDTQYF	TGTGCCAGCAGCCCTCAAGCGGGAGTAACAGATACGCAGTATTTT
TRBD1	TRBV27	TRBJ1-1	NA	CASWAGGIFSVMNTEAFF	TGTGCCAGCTGGGCAGGGGGCATCTTTTCCGTTATGAACACTGAAGCTTTCTTT
NA	TRBV6-5	TRBJ2-7	once	CASSSLSSRKNYEQYF	TGTGCCAGCAGTTCCCTCTCTAGCAGGAAAAACTACGAGCAGTACTTC
TRBD1	TRBV19	TRBJ2-3	NA	CASSDPGQGTDTQYF	TGTGCCAGTAGCGACCCGGGACAGGGGACAGATACGCAGTATTTT
TRBD1	TRBV6-6	TRBJ2-7	NA	CASSYHDREYEQYF	TGTGCCAGCAGTTACCACGACAGGGAGTACGAGCAGTACTTC
NA	TRBV5-6	TRBJ2-1	NA	CASSLSDYINEQFF	TGTGCCAGCAGCTTGTCGGACTATATCAATGAGCAGTTCTTC
NA	TRBV5-1	TRBJ2-5	NA	CASSLAGLRETQYF	TGCGCCAGCAGCTTGGCAGGGCTGCGAGAGACCCAGTACTTC
NA	TRBV5-1	TRBJ2-5	NA	CASSLAAGQETQYF	TGCGCCAGCAGCTTGGCAGCAGGGCAAGAGACCCAGTACTTC
NA	TRBV2	TRBJ2-7	NA	CASSEEMTQSYEQYF	TGTGCCAGCAGTGAAGAAATGACACAGTCCTACGAGCAGTACTTC
TRBD2	TRBV7-9	TRBJ2-5	NA	CASSPRTSGTGETQYF	TGTGCCAGCAGCCCGAGGACTAGCGGGACCGGTGAGACCCAGTACTTC
NA	TRBV19	TRBJ1-5	NA	CASRYKDQPQHF	TGTGCCAGTAGATATAAGGATCAGCCCCAGCATTTT
TRBD2	TRBV5-1	TRBJ2-5	NA	CASSYAQGTSGRFQETQYF	TGCGCCAGCAGCTATGCCCAAGGGACTAGCGGGAGGTTCCAAGAGACCCAGTACTTC
NA	TRBV18	TRBJ1-1	NA	CASSSDTGETEAFF	TGTGCCAGCTCATCAGATACGGGGGAGACTGAAGCTTTCTTT
TRBD2	TRBV30	TRBJ2-1	NA	CAWRPLWAGGSQGGYNEQFF	TGTGCCTGGAGACCCCTCTGGGCGGGAGGGTCTCAGGGGGGGTACAATGAGCAGTTCTTC
NA	TRBV9	TRBJ2-7	NA	CASSVGSIPAYEQYF	TGTGCCAGCAGCGTAGGCTCTATCCCCGCCTACGAGCAGTACTTC
NA	TRBV5-6	TRBJ2-7	NA	CASSPVGGEQYF	TGTGCCAGCAGCCCCGTAGGTGGCGAGCAGTACTTC
TRBD2	TRBV5-4	TRBJ2-2	NA	CASSLGAGGQMGTGELFF	TGTGCCAGCAGCTTGGGGGCGGGAGGTCAAATGGGCACCGGGGAGCTGTTTTTT
NA	TRBV5-5	TRBJ1-2	NA	CASSLSVHGGLWYGYTF	TGTGCCAGCAGCTTGTCGGTACATGGGGGACTTTGGTATGGCTACACCTTC
TRBD1	TRBV2	TRBJ1-6	NA	CASSEAGTGNSPLHF	TGTGCCAGCAGTGAAGCGGGGACAGGGAATTCACCCCTCCACTTT
NA	TRBV7-2	TRBJ2-3	NA	CASSSWRGRTADTQYF	TGTGCCAGCAGCTCCTGGCGGGGACGCACGGCAGATACGCAGTATTTT
NA	TRBV2	TRBJ1-1	NA	CASNQVPNTEAFF	TGTGCCAGCAATCAAGTACCGAACACTGAAGCTTTCTTT
NA	TRBV11-2	TRBJ1-3	NA	CASSLGSGAGNTIYF	TGTGCCAGCAGCTTAGGTTCAGGAGCTGGAAACACCATATATTTT
NA	TRBV4-1	TRBJ2-5	NA	CASSPGQPLKTQYF	TGCGCCAGCAGCCCCGGACAACCTTTAAAGACCCAGTACTTC
NA	TRBV5-1	TRBJ2-2	NA	CASSLGWGMTGELFF	TGCGCCAGCAGCTTGGGCTGGGGAATGACCGGGGAGCTGTTTTTT
TRBD1	TRBV5-6	TRBJ2-3	NA	CASRRDRVVDTQYF	TGTGCCAGCAGGCGGGACAGGGTGGTAGATACGCAGTATTTT
TRBD2	TRBV5-1	TRBJ2-1	NA	CASSLGSSGDNEQFF	TGCGCCAGCAGCTTGGGGTCTAGCGGGGACAATGAGCAGTTCTTC
TRBD1	TRBV6-5	TRBJ2-1	NA	CASSPDRVVYNEQFF	TGTGCCAGCAGTCCGGACAGGGTTGTCTACAATGAGCAGTTCTTC
NA	TRBV18	TRBJ2-3	NA	CASSPPGFLTDTQYF	TGTGCCAGCTCACCACCGGGATTCCTCACAGATACGCAGTATTTT
TRBD1	TRBV19	TRBJ1-5	once	CAGGQPLDQPQHF	TGTGCCGGGGGACAGCCATTAGATCAGCCCCAGCATTTT
TRBD1	TRBV5-1	TRBJ1-1	few	CASGPGQGNTEAFF	TGCGCCAGCGGCCCGGGACAGGGAAACACTGAAGCTTTCTTT
NA	TRBV2	TRBJ1-1	NA	CASSPNFGGGTEAFF	TGTGCCAGCAGTCCCAACTTCGGGGGGGGCACTGAAGCTTTCTTT
NA	TRBV7-9	TRBJ1-6	NA	CASSLAHLGNGNSPLHF	TGTGCCAGCAGCTTAGCTCATCTGGGGAATGGTAATTCACCCCTCCACTTT
NA	TRBV5-1	TRBJ2-3	NA	CASGFGAGTTDTQYF	TGCGCCAGCGGATTTGGGGCGGGAACCACAGATACGCAGTATTTT
TRBD2	TRBV7-2	TRBJ2-7	NA	CASSQNQAGVGEQYF	TGTGCCAGCAGCCAAAATCAAGCGGGAGTGGGCGAGCAGTACTTC
NA	TRBV19	TRBJ1-6	NA	CASQDSQNSPLHF	TGTGCCAGTCAGGACAGTCAGAATTCACCCCTCCACTTT
NA	TRBV15	TRBJ2-2	NA	CATSRDYVQANTGELFF	TGTGCCACCAGCAGAGATTATGTACAGGCGAACACCGGGGAGCTGTTTTTT